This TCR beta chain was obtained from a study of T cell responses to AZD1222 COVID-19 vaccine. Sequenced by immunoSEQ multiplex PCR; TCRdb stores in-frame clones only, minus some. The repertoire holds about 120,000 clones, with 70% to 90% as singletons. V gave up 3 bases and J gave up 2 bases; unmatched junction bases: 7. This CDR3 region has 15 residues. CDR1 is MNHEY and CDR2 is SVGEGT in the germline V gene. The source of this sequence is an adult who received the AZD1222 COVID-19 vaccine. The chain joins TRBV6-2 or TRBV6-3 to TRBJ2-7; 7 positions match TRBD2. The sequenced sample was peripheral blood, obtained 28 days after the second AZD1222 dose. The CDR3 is CASSYKRGGPYEQYF. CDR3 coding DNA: TGTGCCAGCAGTTATAAGCGGGGAGGCCCCTACGAGCAGTACTTC.